This T cell receptor beta chain was sequenced during a study of cytomegalovirus exposure and HLA in healthy donors (TCRdb year 2017). For the study in its entirety: According to an earlier analysis of 587 of the donors, some 180 million T cells yielded roughly 110 million unique TCR beta sequences and roughly 280 Gb of sequence data. Among roughly 370 genotyped donors of the cohort, an average of roughly 240,000 unique TCR beta nucleotide sequences were sequenced per donor, roughly 20% of them non-productive. Of the 398 genotyped donors, approximately 82% fell in the genetic ancestry cluster associated with self-reported Caucasian donors. Donor age, sex, ethnicity and CMV serostatus were collected together with the repertoire data. The study profiled the T cell repertoires of 500 to 800 subjects by immunosequencing and related them to cytomegalovirus serostatus. Five DR-DQ haplotypes were handled as single units for association and clustering because linkage in the cohort was strong. Rather than using new phenotypic data, the later analysis identified candidate immune exposures from TCR beta sequences and from how often those sequences occurred across donors. An early release that covered about 600 HLA-typed donors contained approximately 290 gigabases of sequencing data and 65 million to 100 million unique TCR sequences. An earlier analysis of about 600 of the donors used high-throughput TCR beta sequencing to judge whether each TCR beta V gene segment behaved as functional or pseudogenic. The study aimed to test whether signatures of past pathogen exposure could be identified by cataloging public T cell receptors. HLA typing covered class I and class II loci at four-digit resolution. Genome-wide SNP genotypes for about 65% of the roughly 670 donors were used in a later genetic analysis, which treated that subset as a discovery cohort. To predict cytomegalovirus infection status, the study brought together high-throughput TCR immunosequencing, statistical association of individual TCRs with disease status, and machine learning. Besides the first cohort of 666 subjects, a separate validation cohort made up of 95 to 150 different subjects was used. All discovery cohort repertoires had been generated using a single sequencing platform. A later analysis re-examined previously published TCR beta repertoires from several hundred donors and added high-resolution HLA genotyping to investigate patterns of TCR occurrence. The number of typed donors differed by locus: roughly 620-640 for A, B, C, DRB1 and DQB1; 500 to 550 for DQA1; 606 for DPA1; and 400 to 480 for DPB1. Beyond this particular receptor, the publication reports: A few of the identified cytomegalovirus-associated TCR beta chains were confirmed in vitro to be specific for cytomegalovirus antigens. Some IMGT-functional V segments, including TRBV6-2 and TRBV6-3, could not be distinguished by the 87-base-pair reads and were therefore excluded. In both the original and validation cohorts, the classifier was reported to diagnose cytomegalovirus status with high specificity and sensitivity. Because some donors lacked HLA typing at each locus, the association tests relied only on the typed subset. In a later genetic analysis, fewer N-insertions in productive TCRs were reported among donors in an Asian-associated ancestry cluster than the approximately 630-donor mean. V-gene and J-gene trimming of TCR beta chains was associated with a missense DCLRE1C variant in a later genetic analysis, and the association was replicated in an independent cohort. The cohort was sequenced for TCR beta chains only, and without alpha or paired-chain data the features that could be detected were limited. A later analysis found that most CMV-associated TCR beta chains appeared HLA-restricted, with HLA associations seemingly driven largely by CMV exposure. Across donors, most TCR sequences were observed very rarely, whereas some public TCRs were present in many individuals. A cluster of highly shared sequence variants was judged likely to represent a technical artifact of the sequencing pipeline. The authors suggested that the approach could potentially be generalized to other disease states and immunological phenotypes. A further reported finding was that TCR beta sequences accurately predicted the HLA-A and HLA-B alleles for most subjects in the first cohort. Immune exposure information for the cohort was limited to CMV serostatus. Assigning TCR associations to individual alleles was difficult when HLA alleles, especially DR and DQ, strongly co-occurred. Several of the top co-occurrence clusters appeared to be linked to parvovirus B19, influenza, CMV and Epstein-Barr virus, according to a later analysis. The study listed 164 TCR beta chains as associated with cytomegalovirus. In a later analysis, the rate of TCR association differed among HLA loci, with DRB1 alleles having the most associated TCRs and HLA-C alleles having the fewest. In an earlier analysis of more than 450 of the donors, most TCR beta V segments were observed in productive rearrangements about 87% or about 30% of the time, broadly matching IMGT annotations. The earlier analysis of fewer than 750 of the donors excluded 15 to 20 rarely observed V segments, including chromosome 9 orphons, because counts were too low. In a later analysis, 16,951 TCR beta sequences were associated with specific HLA alleles at a false discovery rate of 0.05. Roughly uniform sequencing depth across donors was assumed in presence/absence analyses, although this assumption may not hold. In a later analysis, HLA-associated TCR beta chains showed more clonal expansion and lower generation probabilities than non-associated chains that were equally common. Linkage disequilibrium might explain the correlated functional status among segregating V segments, but an unknown experimental factor could not be ruled out.

Libraries were made using the immunoSEQ multiplex PCR assay. For the multiplex PCR, a mixture combining 60 forward primers for TCR Vbeta segments and 13 reverse primers for TCR Jbeta segments was used. The CDR3 region of rearranged TCR beta genes was amplified from genomic DNA by a multiplex PCR assay. On the Illumina HiSeq System, the amplified TCR beta libraries were sequenced as 87-base-pair reads. As for how the authors treated the data: A later analysis counted about 76 million unique TCR beta chains across the 550 to 750 repertoires, and around 9.9 million of these chains were shared by at least two donors. Raw reads were error-corrected and collapsed into unique sequences by a nearest-neighbor algorithm in which closely related sequences were merged to remove PCR and sequencing errors. Alignment of CDR3 sequences to IMGT reference sequences was used to assign V, D and J gene segments. For a sequence to be retained, a match of at least six nucleotides to both a V gene segment and a J gene segment was required. Rearrangements were classified as productive when the CDR3 lacked stop codons and remained in frame with V and J, and all other rearrangements were classified as non-productive. CDR3 was defined according to IMGT convention as the region running from the second conserved V-encoded cysteine to the conserved J-encoded phenylalanine. The earlier analysis of about 560 of the donors excluded any sequence lacking an unambiguous match to a single V gene segment. In an earlier analysis of 500 to 750 of the donors, V segments were called functional above 56.7% productive rearrangements and were called segregating when the between-donor standard deviation exceeded 5%. A statistical classification framework was built for diagnosing cytomegalovirus status from the catalog of TCR beta chain sequences. A later analysis assigned V and J genes by comparing TCR nucleotide sequences with IMGT/GENE-DB human TR gene sequences. In a later analysis, CDR3 sequences and most-parsimonious VDJ recombination scenarios were assigned using the TCRdist pipeline. In a later analysis, every TCR beta chain was defined by the combination of its CDR3 amino acid sequence and its V-gene family, and reads without a unique V-gene family were dropped. As a way to deal with suspected cross-contamination and a sequencing artifact, a later analysis dropped 450 to 700 nucleotide sequences that were highly shared and had low generation probability. A later analysis calculated a clonal expansion index for each public chain from normalized within-repertoire ranks of inferred template counts. In a later analysis, generation probabilities were computed using a VDJ recombination model fitted to out-of-frame rearrangements, and the results were checked against IGoR. Hypergeometric tests were used in a later analysis to score TCR-TCR, TCR-HLA and TCR-CMV co-occurrence, with a repertoire-size bias correction applied to the TCR pairs. To estimate false discovery rates, a later analysis permuted the HLA or CMV assignments 20 times. A later analysis grouped co-occurring TCRs with DBSCAN, adding TCRdist sequence similarity when clustering within HLA-allele-positive subsets. Repertoires with fewer than 30,000 or more than 120,000 public chains, plus five repertoires with anomalous nucleotide sharing, were excluded from co-occurrence clustering. Drawn from immuneACCESS, this table holds only the in-frame rearrangements with V and J called that TCRdb kept. Clones are partly lost; checked studies trace under half to an unresolved V gene and leave the rest unexplained. V, J and clone size are taken as reported in that table, and D and trimming were inferred from the DNA itself. This sample gives 65,000 to 90,000 clones in total; around 72% of them show up just once. Roughly 12% of the sample is taken by the ten largest.

This clone was detected ten times or more. Its antigen remains unidentified. No base-level quality is on record; no much larger clone is a single base apart. V lost 5 bases and J lost 6 bases, and the count of bases not matched to a germline gene is 4. The CDR3 covers 13 residues, taking in both the cysteine and the phenylalanine. Only the CDR3 DNA is retained, 39 bases long and in frame from the first base. Reading the germline V gene gives CDR1 MNHEY and CDR2 SVGAGI. The cohort consisted of some 670 healthy bone marrow donors. At the time of sampling, all cohort members were nominally healthy, though unrecorded immune exposures were likely present. The donor tested CMV seropositive, placing the donor among the approximately 290 seropositive members of the cohort. A peripheral blood sample was provided by each donor, and peripheral blood mononuclear cells were used for TCR beta sequencing. Genomic DNA was extracted from the blood cell samples with the Qiagen DNeasy Blood Extraction Kit.

The rearranged chain carries TRBV6-5 and TRBJ1-2; TRBD1 agrees with 9 junctional bases. The sequence was obtained from a woman in her forties in good health and CMV-seropositive. Sequences were obtained from PBMCs. The CDR3 region: CASSPGQGNGYTF. The nucleotide sequence is given as TGTGCCAGCAGTCCGGGACAGGGCAATGGCTACACCTTC.